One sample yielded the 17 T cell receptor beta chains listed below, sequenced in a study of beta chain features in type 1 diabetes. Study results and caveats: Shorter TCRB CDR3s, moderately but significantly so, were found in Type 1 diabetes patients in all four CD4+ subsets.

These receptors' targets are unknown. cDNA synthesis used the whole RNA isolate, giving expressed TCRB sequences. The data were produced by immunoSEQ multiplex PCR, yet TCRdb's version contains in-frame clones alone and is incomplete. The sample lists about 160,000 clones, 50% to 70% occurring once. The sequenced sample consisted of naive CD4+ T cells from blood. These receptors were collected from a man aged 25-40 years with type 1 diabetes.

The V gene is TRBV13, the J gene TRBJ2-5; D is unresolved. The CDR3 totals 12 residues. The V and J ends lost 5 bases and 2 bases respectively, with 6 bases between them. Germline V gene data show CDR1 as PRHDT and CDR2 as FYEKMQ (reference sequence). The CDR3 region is CASSRPQETQYF. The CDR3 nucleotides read TGTGCCAGCAGCCGTCCACAAGAGACCCAGTACTTC.

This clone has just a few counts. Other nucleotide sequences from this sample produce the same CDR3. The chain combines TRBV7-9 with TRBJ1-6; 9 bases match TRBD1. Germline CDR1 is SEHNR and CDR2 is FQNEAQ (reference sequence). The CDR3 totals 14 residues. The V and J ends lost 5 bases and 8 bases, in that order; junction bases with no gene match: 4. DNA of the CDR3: TGTGCCAGCAGCAGGGGACAGGGACATTCACCCCTCCACTTT. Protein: CASSRGQGHSPLHF.

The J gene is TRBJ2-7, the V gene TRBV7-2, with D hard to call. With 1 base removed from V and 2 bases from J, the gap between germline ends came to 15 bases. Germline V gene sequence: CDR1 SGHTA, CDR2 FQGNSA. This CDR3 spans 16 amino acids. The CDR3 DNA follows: TGTGCCAGCAGCTTAGATCGACTGGCGAGTACCTACGAGCAGTACTTC. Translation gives CASSLDRLASTYEQYF.

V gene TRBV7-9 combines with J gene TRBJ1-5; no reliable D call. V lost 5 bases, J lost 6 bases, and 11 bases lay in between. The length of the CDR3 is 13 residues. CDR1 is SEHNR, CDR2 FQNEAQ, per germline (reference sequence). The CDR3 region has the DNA TGTGCCAGCAGCGCCGGGGATGTTCAGCCCCAGCATTTT. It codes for CASSAGDVQPQHF.

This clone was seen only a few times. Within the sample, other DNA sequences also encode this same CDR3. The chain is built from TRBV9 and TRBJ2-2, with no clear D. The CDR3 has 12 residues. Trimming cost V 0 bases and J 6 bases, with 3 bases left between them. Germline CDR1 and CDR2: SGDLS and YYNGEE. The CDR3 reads CASSVVAGELFF. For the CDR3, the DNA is TGTGCCAGCAGCGTAGTTGCCGGGGAGCTGTTTTTT.

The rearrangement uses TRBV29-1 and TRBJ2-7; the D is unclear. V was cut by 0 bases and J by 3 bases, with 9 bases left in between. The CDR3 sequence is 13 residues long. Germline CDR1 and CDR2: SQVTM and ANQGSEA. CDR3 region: CSVEDPNSYEQYF. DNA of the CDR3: TGCAGCGTTGAAGATCCCAACAGCTACGAGCAGTACTTC.

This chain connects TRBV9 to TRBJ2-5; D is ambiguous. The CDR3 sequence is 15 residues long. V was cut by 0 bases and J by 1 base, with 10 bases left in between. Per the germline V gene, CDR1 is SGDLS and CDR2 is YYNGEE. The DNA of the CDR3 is TGTGCCAGCAGCGTAGATCTGACTGTCCAAGAGACCCAGTACTTC. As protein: CASSVDLTVQETQYF.

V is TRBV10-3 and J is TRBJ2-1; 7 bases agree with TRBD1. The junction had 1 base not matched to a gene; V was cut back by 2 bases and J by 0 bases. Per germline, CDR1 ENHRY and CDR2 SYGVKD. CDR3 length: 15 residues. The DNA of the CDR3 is TGTGCCATCAGTGAGAGGGACAGCTCCTACAATGAGCAGTTCTTC. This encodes CAISERDSSYNEQFF.

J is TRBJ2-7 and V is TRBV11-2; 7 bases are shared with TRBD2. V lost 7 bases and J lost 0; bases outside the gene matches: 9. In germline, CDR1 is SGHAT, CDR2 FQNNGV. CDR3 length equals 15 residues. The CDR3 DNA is TGTGCCAGCACCACTATGGCTAGCGGCTCCTACGAGCAGTACTTC. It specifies CASTTMASGSYEQYF.

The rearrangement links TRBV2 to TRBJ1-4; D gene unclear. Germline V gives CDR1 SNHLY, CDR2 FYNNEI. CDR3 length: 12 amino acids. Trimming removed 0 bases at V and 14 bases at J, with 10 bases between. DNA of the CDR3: TGTGCCAGCAGTGAAGCACAGTTCATTCTGTTTTTT. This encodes CASSEAQFILFF. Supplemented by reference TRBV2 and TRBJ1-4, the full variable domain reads EPEVTQTPSHQVTQMGQEVILRCVPISNHLYFYWYRQILGQKVEFLVSFYNNEISEKSEIFDDQFSVERPDGSNFTLKIRSTKLEDSAMYFCASSEAQFILFFGSGTQLSVL.

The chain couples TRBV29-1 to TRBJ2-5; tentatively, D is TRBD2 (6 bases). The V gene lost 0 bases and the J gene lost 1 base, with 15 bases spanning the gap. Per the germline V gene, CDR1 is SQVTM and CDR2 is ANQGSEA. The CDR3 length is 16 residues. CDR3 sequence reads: CSVEEPVRRGQETQYF. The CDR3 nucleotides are TGCAGCGTTGAAGAACCGGTCCGGCGGGGCCAAGAGACCCAGTACTTC.

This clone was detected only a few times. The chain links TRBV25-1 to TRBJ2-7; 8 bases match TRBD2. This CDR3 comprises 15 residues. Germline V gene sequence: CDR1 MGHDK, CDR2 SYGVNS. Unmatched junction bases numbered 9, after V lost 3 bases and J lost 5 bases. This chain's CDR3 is CASSDRERGPDEQYF. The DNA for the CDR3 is TGTGCCAGCAGTGACAGGGAGCGGGGGCCTGACGAGCAGTACTTC.

CDR3: CASTYGQEIVETQYF. The CDR3 DNA is TGTGCCAGCACTTACGGACAGGAGATCGTGGAGACCCAGTACTTC. V is TRBV7-9 and J is TRBJ2-5; 7 bases agree with TRBD1. Germline V gene lookup returns CDR1 SEHNR and CDR2 FQNEAQ (reference sequence). The V segment lost 7 bases and the J segment 5 bases; nucleotides outside the gene matches: 13. The CDR3 covers 15 residues.

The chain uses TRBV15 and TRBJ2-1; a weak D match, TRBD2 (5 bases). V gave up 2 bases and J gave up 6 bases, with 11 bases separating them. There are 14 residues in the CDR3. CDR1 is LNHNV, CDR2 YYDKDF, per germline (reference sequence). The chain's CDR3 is CATSRPTSSNEQFF. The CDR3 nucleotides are TGTGCCACCAGCAGACCTACTAGTAGCAATGAGCAGTTCTTC.

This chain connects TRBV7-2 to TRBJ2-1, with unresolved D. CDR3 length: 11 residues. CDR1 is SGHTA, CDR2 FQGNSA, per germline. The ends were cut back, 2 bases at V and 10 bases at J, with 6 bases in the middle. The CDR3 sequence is CASSLRSEQFF. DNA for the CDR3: TGTGCCAGCAGCTTAAGAAGCGAGCAGTTCTTC.

CDR3 in DNA: TGTGCCAGCTCCCCGGACGGGAACACTGAAGCTTTCTTT. Translation: CASSPDGNTEAFF. The chain has TRBV13 and TRBJ1-1; no definite D call. This CDR3 comprises 13 residues. Trimming pared 8 bases from V and 1 base from J, leaving 11 bases between. The germline CDR1 and CDR2 sequences are PRHDT and FYEKMQ (reference sequence).

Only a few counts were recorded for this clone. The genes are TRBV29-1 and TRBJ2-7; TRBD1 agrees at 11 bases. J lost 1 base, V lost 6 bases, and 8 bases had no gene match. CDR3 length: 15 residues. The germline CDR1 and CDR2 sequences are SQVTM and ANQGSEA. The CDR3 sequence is CSVDSGTGGSYEQYF. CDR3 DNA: TGCAGCGTGGATTCCGGGACAGGGGGTTCCTACGAGCAGTACTTC.